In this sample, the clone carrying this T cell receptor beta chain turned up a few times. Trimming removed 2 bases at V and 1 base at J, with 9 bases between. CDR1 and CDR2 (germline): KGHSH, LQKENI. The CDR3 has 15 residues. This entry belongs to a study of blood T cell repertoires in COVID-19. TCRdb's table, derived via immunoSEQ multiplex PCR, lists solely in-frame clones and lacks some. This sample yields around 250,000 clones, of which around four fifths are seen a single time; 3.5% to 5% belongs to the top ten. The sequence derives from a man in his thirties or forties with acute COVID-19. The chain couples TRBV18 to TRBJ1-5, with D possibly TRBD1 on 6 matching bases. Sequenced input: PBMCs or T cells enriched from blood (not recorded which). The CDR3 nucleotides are TGTGCCAGCTCACCATTGGACAGCAGCAATCAGCCCCAGCATTTT. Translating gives CASSPLDSSNQPQHF.